A single sample is the source of the 6 T cell receptor beta chains below, sequenced in a study of tissue T cells after allogeneic stem cell transplantation. Repertoires were generated with immunoSEQ multiplex PCR, while TCRdb's copy carries only in-frame clones and drops some. The table lists tens of thousands of clones, 65% to 85% of them singletons. The sample was sorted cells pooled from one or two spleens. These receptors were collected from a pool of C57BL/6 mice in good health.

With respect to this clone: Gene and germline names: mouse. From the germline J gene comes the end of the CDR3, since the read stops 1 residue before it. The same CDR3 also results from other DNA sequences found in this sample. J is TRBJ2-7 and V is TRBV5; a weak D match, TRBD1 (6 bases). This CDR3 region has 14 residues. Trimming removed 2 bases from V and 4 bases from J, with 12 bases in between. Per the germline V gene, CDR1 is LGHNA and CDR2 is YNLKQL (reference sequence). The sequenced CDR3 bases are TGTGCCAGCAGCCAACCGGGACAAAAATATGAACAGTAC. Residues: CASSQPGQKYEQY. The complete CDR3 sequence is CASSQPGQKYEQYF.

This clone was counted only a few times. Genes and germline come from the mouse. The read ends 1 residue before the CDR3 terminus; that terminus is restored from the germline J gene. The V call is TRBV15, the J call TRBJ2-7; TRBD1 aligns across 7 bases. V was clipped by 5 bases and J by 5 bases; unmatched bases: 3. Germline CDR1 and CDR2: SGHND and FRSKSL. This CDR3 spans 12 amino acids. The CDR3 sequence: CASSRQGDEQYF. The part of the CDR3 DNA that was read is TGTGCCAGCAGTCGACAGGGCGATGAACAGTAC.

Remarks on this clone: Gene names are the mouse ones. The read gets to within 1 residue of the CDR3 end, and the germline J gene fills in the rest. The chain has TRBV20 and TRBJ2-7, with no clear D. The germline CDR1 and CDR2 sequences are GFQATS and STVNSAI. The CDR3 spans 12 residues. V was shortened by 1 base and J by 4 bases, with 8 bases between the two germline ends. CDR3 amino acids: CGARVTQYEQYF. The sequenced CDR3 bases are TGTGGTGCTAGGGTCACACAATATGAACAGTAC. Full variable domain (rest looked up from reference TRBV20 and TRBJ2-7): GALVYQYPRRTICKSGTSMRMECQAVGFQATSVAWYRQSPQKTFELIALSTVNSAIKYEQNFTQEKFPISHPNLSFSSMTVLNAYLEDRGLYLCGARVTQYEQYFGPGTRLTVL.

To note about this clone: Mouse gene names and germline throughout. Read sequence stops 1 residue before the CDR3 end, and the germline J gene provides the missing end. The genes are TRBV3 and TRBJ2-7, with TRBD1 matching 10 bases. Germline CDR1 and CDR2: SNHLY and FYNGKV (reference sequence). The CDR3 is 13 residues long. The V segment lost 5 bases and the J segment 7 bases; nucleotides outside the gene matches: 5. The CDR3: CASSTDRGREQYF. The DNA read from the CDR3 is TGTGCCAGCAGCACGGACAGGGGGAGGGAACAGTAC.

A remark on this clone: The germline and genes are mouse ones. The missing CDR3 end, 1 residue past where the read stops, is filled in from the germline J gene. The chain recombines TRBV19 with TRBJ1-4, with 8 bases lining up with TRBD1. The CDR3 is 17 residues long. Germline CDR1 reads FNHDT; CDR2 reads SITEND (reference sequence). The V and J ends lost 0 bases and 3 bases, in that order; junction bases with no gene match: 7. CDR3 DNA (partial): TGTGCCAGCAGTATAGCTACCGGACAGGGCCCCAACGAAAGATTATTT. Translating gives CASSIATGQGPNERLF. The entire CDR3 sequence reads CASSIATGQGPNERLFF.

A word on this clone: Mouse gene names apply. The CDR3 goes on 1 residue after the read ends, and that part is filled in from the germline J gene. The rearrangement uses TRBV14 and TRBJ1-2; D possibly corresponds to TRBD1 (6 bases). Germline loops: CDR1 SGHDT, CDR2 FRDEAV. The CDR3 has 13 amino acids. V gave up 1 base and J gave up 5 bases, with 9 bases separating them. CDR3 in amino acids: CASSFGGRSDYTF. The DNA read from the CDR3 is TGTGCCAGCAGTTTCGGGGGGCGGTCCGACTACACC. Together with reference TRBV14 and TRBJ1-2, the CDR3 gives the full variable domain: EAGVTQSPRYAVLQEGQAVSFWCDPISGHDTLYWYQQPRDQGPQLLVYFRDEAVIDNSQLPSDRFSAVRPKGTNSTLKIQSAKQGDTATYLCASSFGGRSDYTFGSGTRLLVI.